The rows below give T cell receptor beta chains drawn from one sample of a study of blood T cell repertoires in COVID-19. TCRdb's copy holds only in-frame clones and misses some; the assay was immunoSEQ multiplex PCR. The sample lists roughly 200,000 clones; roughly 88% were seen once. Source material: peripheral blood. Source of these receptors: a woman aged 40 to 49 who had recovered from COVID-19. CDR3s include the opening cysteine and the closing phenylalanine or tryptophan. D genes are given only for firm matches. A clone size is listed for some rows: how often the clone was seen (once, few, many), or a class if it is expanded.

NA NA TRBJ1-3 TRBV2 TGTGCCAGCAGTGTTATTTCGATTTGGGCAAACACCATATATTTT CASSVISIWANTIYF
NA TRBD1 TRBJ1-2 TRBV15 TGTGCCACCAGCAGAGATCGGGGACAGGGGGCCTACACCTTC CATSRDRGQGAYTF
NA TRBD2 TRBJ2-3 TRBV9 TGTGCCAGCAGCCGGACTAGCGGGAGCACAGATACGCAGTATTTT CASSRTSGSTDTQYF
NA TRBD2 TRBJ2-3 TRBV18 TGTGCCAGCTCACCTCTTGCGGGAGGAGCAGATACGCAGTATTTT CASSPLAGGADTQYF
NA TRBD2 TRBJ2-6 TRBV6-2/TRBV6-3 TGTGCCAGCAGTTACTGGGCGGAGCGGGGCTCTGGGGCCAACGTCCTGACTTTC CASSYWAERGSGANVLTF
NA TRBD1 TRBJ1-1 TRBV5-4 TGTGCCAGCAGCTTCGGACAGGGGGGCACTGAAGCTTTCTTT CASSFGQGGTEAFF
NA NA TRBJ1-1 TRBV2 TGTGCCAGCGGACAGCGGCCCCATGAAGCTTTCTTT CASGQRPHEAFF
NA NA TRBJ2-1 TRBV24-1 TGTGCCACCAGTGGGTTAGACAATGAGCAGTTCTTC CATSGLDNEQFF
NA TRBD1 TRBJ2-1 TRBV9 TGTGCCAGCAGCGAGAGGACAGGGACACAGTTCTTC CASSERTGTQFF
medium-sized TRBD2 TRBJ2-1 TRBV18 TGTGCCAGCTCACAAACAGCGGGAGGCTCCTACAATGAGCAGTTCTTC CASSQTAGGSYNEQFF
NA NA TRBJ1-1 TRBV27 TGTGCCAGCAGTTTAGTAGGGGTTTCCGAGAACACTGAAGCTTTCTTT CASSLVGVSENTEAFF
NA NA TRBJ1-3 TRBV19 TGTGCCAGTAGTCCCGAGACAGGCTCTGGAAACACCATATATTTT CASSPETGSGNTIYF
NA TRBD2 TRBJ2-3 TRBV19 TGTGCCAGTAGTCAAACGCGGGGGAGCACAGATACGCAGTATTTT CASSQTRGSTDTQYF
NA NA TRBJ2-5 TRBV18 TGTGCCAGCTCACCTCAGAGTCAACGCGGGGAGACCCAGTACTTC CASSPQSQRGETQYF
NA NA TRBJ2-7 TRBV29-1 TGCAGCGTTGAATCGTATTGGGTGAGGTCCTACGAGCAGTACTTC CSVESYWVRSYEQYF
NA NA TRBJ1-1 TRBV12-3/TRBV12-4 TGTGCCAGTTCTGCCGGAGTAGGCACTGAAGCTTTCTTT CASSAGVGTEAFF
NA NA TRBJ1-2 TRBV15 TGTGCCACCAGAAGTAGAAGTACGCGGGACTATGGCTACACCTTC CATRSRSTRDYGYTF
NA NA TRBJ1-1 TRBV21-1 TGTGCCAGCAGCAAACAGGGGAAAGGAATTATTGAGGACACTGAAGCTTTCTTT CASSKQGKGIIEDTEAFF
NA NA TRBJ1-1 TRBV6-6 TGTGCCAGCAGAACAGGTTCGGAAGCTTTCTTT CASRTGSEAFF
NA NA TRBJ2-7 TRBV12-5 TGTGCTAGTGGTTTGCGGGAATACGAGCAGTACTTC CASGLREYEQYF
NA TRBD2 TRBJ2-7 TRBV5-1 TGCGCCAGCAGCTTGGGTGCGGGGGGATTAAACGAGCAGTACTTC CASSLGAGGLNEQYF
NA TRBD1 TRBJ1-1 TRBV15 TGTGCCACCAGCAGAGAGGGACAGAACATGAACACTGAAGCTTTCTTT CATSREGQNMNTEAFF
once NA TRBJ2-7 TRBV7-2 TGTGCCAGCAGCTCACAGACAGGCGAGCAGTACTTC CASSSQTGEQYF
once NA TRBJ2-5 TRBV3-1/TRBV3-2 TGTGCCAGCGTCGGGACTTTAGCGCGAGAGACCCAGTACTTC CASVGTLARETQYF
NA TRBD2 TRBJ2-5 TRBV7-6 TGTGCCAGCAGCTTAGTAGGTAGCGGGACGAAAATGGAGACCCAGTACTTC CASSLVGSGTKMETQYF
NA TRBD1 TRBJ1-2 TRBV11-2 TGTGCCAGCAGTTACCACCGGGACAGGGGCTTTCGTGGCTACACCTTC CASSYHRDRGFRGYTF
NA NA TRBJ2-1 TRBV5-1 TGCGCCAGCAGCCCACTGCAGGGTGCGTCGTACAATGAGCAGTTCTTC CASSPLQGASYNEQFF
NA NA TRBJ2-7 TRBV1 TGCACCAGCAGCTACGTGACTAGCGGGACACCACCCTACGAGCAGTACTTC CTSSYVTSGTPPYEQYF
NA NA TRBJ2-3 TRBV28 TGTGCCAGCAAGAGGCCGATCATGAACACAGATACGCAGTATTTT CASKRPIMNTDTQYF
once NA TRBJ1-2 TRBV5-6 TGTGCCAGCAGCTTGTCGCCAGGCTACTATGGCTACACCTTC CASSLSPGYYGYTF
NA NA TRBJ1-2 TRBV24-1 TGTGCCACCAGTGCCGGTCAGGTCTATGGCTACACCTTC CATSAGQVYGYTF
NA TRBD1 TRBJ1-2 TRBV2 TGTGCCAGCAGCCCAGGGGGGTCTGTCTATGGCTACACCTTC CASSPGGSVYGYTF
NA TRBD2 TRBJ2-5 TRBV15 TGTGCCACCAGCAGGGGACTTAGCGGGGCCGCTCTTGAGACCCAGTACTTC CATSRGLSGAALETQYF